The T cell receptor beta chain described here comes from a study of blood T cell repertoires in COVID-19. The V segment lost 8 bases and the J segment 7 bases; nucleotides outside the gene matches: 14. CDR1 is SGHAT and CDR2 is FQNNGV in the germline V gene. This CDR3 comprises 14 residues. Authors' analysis steps: The assay estimated nucleated cells by amplifying reference gene primers. Clones were sequenced by immunoSEQ multiplex PCR, and TCRdb holds only the in-frame ones, with some missing. The V and J calls and clone size come from that table; D and trimming were worked out from the DNA. Of over 400,000 clones in the sample, 80% to 90% are singletons; the top ten hold approximately 2.9%.

The J gene is TRBJ2-7, the V gene TRBV11-2; TRBD2 aligns across 7 bases. Sequencing was carried out using peripheral blood. This receptor was identified in a human donor in a cohort sampled during active COVID-19. The CDR3, as DNA: TGTGCCAGCGCCCCCCTGGCGGGAGTGGGGGAGCAGTACTTC. Translating gives CASAPLAGVGEQYF.